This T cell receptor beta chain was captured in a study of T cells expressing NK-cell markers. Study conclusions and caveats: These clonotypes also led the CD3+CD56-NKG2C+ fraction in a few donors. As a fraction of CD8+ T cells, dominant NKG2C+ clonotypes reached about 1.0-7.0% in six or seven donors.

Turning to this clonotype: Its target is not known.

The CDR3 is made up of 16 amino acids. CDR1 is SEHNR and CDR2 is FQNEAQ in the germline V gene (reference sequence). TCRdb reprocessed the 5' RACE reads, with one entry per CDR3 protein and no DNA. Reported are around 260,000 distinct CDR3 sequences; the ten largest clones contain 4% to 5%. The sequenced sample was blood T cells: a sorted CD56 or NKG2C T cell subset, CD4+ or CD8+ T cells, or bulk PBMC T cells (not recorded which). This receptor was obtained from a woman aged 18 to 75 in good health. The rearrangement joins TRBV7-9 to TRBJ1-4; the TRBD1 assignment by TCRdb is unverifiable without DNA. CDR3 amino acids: CASSNSRQGLGEKLFF. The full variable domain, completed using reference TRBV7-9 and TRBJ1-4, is DTGVSQNPRHKITKRGQNVTFRCDPISEHNRLYWYRQTLGQGPEFLTYFQNEAQLEKSRLLSDRFSAERPKGSFSTLEIQRTEQGDSAMYLCASSNSRQGLGEKLFFGSGTQLSVL.